Reported below is one T cell receptor beta chain. Its antigen is not known. The data are from a study of cytomegalovirus exposure and HLA in healthy donors. The protocol was immunoSEQ multiplex PCR, while the TCRdb copy is restricted to in-frame clones and leaves out a portion. The sample includes approximately 270,000 clones, 70% to 90% of them seen just once. Study-wide results and caveats: Subsequent analysis of the roughly 120 validation repertoires found a tendency for first-cohort TCR clusters to co-occur. Cytomegalovirus-associated status was assigned to some 180 TCR beta chains.

The V gene end was trimmed by 3 bases and the J gene end by 3 bases; junction bases not matched to a gene: 1. The CDR3 spans 13 residues. Germline values: CDR1 ENHRY, CDR2 SYGVKD. The chain uses TRBV10-3 and TRBJ1-2; 7 nucleotides align to TRBD1. The sample comprised PBMCs. This TCR was recovered from a woman between 18 and 29 years old in good health and CMV-seronegative. The CDR3 is CAISDRGDYGYTF. The CDR3 bases are TGTGCCATCAGTGACAGGGGGGACTATGGCTACACCTTC.